This T cell receptor beta chain derives from a study of shared clonotypes between healthy human individuals. Naive CD8 cells lacked CD45RO and underwent positive selection for CCR7, leaving out terminally differentiated effector memory CD45RA+ cells. Germline values: CDR1 LGHNA, CDR2 YSLEER. This CDR3 has 16 residues. With 0 bases removed from V and 6 bases from J, the gap between germline ends came to 14 bases. The material for each subset, its genomic DNA, was split evenly across several immunoSEQ plates. Per the original data handling: Filtering differed since immunoSEQ provided only junctions, with no quality scores. Assay used: immunoSEQ multiplex PCR; TCRdb lists only in-frame clones, some missing. That table furnishes V, J and clone size, whereas the DNA furnished D and trimming. The table records about 2.2 million clones, roughly 93% of them present only once. Study-level points and caveats: Shared clonotypes across all four donors exceeded non-shared ones in generation probability. Clonotype sharing among donors likely depends on sequencing depth.

As for this clone: The antigen is unknown.

The material sequenced was naive CD8+ T cells from PBMCs. The rearrangement joins TRBV4-3 to TRBJ2-2, with D hard to call. The receptor comes from a man younger than 30 in good health. Some clones in this sample may be carry-over from other donors' samples. The CDR3 region is CASSQDQFRLAGELFF. The CDR3 nucleotides read TGCGCCAGCAGCCAAGATCAATTCCGGCTCGCCGGGGAGCTGTTTTTT.